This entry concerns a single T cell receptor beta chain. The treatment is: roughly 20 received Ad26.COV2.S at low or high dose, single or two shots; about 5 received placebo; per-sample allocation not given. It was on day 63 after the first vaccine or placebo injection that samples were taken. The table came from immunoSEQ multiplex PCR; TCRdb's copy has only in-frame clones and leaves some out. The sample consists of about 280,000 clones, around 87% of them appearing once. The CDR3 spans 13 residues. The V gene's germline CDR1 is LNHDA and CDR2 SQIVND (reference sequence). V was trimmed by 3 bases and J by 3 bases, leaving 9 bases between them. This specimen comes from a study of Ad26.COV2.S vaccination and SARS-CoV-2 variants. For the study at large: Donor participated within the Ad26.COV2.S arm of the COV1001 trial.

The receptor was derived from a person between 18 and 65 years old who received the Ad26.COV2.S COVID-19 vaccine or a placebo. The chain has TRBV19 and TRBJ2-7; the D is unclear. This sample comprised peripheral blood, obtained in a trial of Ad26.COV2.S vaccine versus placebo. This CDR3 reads CASSIYSNYEQYF. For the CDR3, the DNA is TGTGCCAGTAGTATCTACAGCAACTACGAGCAGTACTTC.